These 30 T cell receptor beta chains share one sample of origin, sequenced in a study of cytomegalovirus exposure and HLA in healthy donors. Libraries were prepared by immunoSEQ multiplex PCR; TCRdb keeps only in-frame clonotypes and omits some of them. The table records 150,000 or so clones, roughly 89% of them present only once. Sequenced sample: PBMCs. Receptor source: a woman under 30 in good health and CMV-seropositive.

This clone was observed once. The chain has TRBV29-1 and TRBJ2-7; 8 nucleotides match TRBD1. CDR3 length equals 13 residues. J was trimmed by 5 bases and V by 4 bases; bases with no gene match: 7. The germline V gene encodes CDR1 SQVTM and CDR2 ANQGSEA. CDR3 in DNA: TGCAGCGTTGCCGACAGGGGACAGGACGAGCAGTACTTC. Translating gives CSVADRGQDEQYF.

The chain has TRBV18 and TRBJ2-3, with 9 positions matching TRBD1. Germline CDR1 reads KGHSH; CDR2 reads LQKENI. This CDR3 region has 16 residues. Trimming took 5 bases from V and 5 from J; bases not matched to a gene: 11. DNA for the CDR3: TGTGCCAGCTCATCATCGACAGGGGGGTCGGTAGATACGCAGTATTTT. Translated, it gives CASSSSTGGSVDTQYF.

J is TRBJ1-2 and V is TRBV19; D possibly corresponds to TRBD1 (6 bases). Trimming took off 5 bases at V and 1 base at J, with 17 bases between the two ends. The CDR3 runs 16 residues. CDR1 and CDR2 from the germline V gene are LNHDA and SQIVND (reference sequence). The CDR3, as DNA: TGTGCCAGTAGTCCCCAGGAGCGACAGGATAACTATGGCTACACCTTC. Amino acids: CASSPQERQDNYGYTF.

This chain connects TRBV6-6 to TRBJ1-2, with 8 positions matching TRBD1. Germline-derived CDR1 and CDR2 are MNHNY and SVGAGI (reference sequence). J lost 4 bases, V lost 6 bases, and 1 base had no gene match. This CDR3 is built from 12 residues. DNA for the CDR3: TGTGCCAGCAGGCAGGGGGCCTATGGCTACACCTTC. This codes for CASRQGAYGYTF.

CDR3 in DNA: TGTGCTAGTGGCCAGGGACAGGGTCTGCAGCCCCAGCATTTT. It yields the protein CASGQGQGLQPQHF. The chain joins TRBV12-5 to TRBJ1-5; 9 bases line up with TRBD1. The CDR3 runs 14 residues. Germline V gene lookup returns CDR1 LGHNT and CDR2 FRNRAP. With 6 bases clipped from V and 7 bases from J, the junction kept 7 bases outside the gene matches.

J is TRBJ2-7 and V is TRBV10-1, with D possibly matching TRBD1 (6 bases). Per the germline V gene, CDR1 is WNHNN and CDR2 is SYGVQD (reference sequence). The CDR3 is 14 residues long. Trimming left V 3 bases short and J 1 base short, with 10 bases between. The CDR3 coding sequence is TGCGCCAGCAGTGACCCGGACAGATCCTACGAGCAGTACTTC. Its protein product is CASSDPDRSYEQYF.

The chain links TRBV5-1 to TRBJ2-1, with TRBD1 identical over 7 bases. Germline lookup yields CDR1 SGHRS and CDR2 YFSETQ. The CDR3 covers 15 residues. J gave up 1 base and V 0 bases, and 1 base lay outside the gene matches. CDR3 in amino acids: CASSLDRGSYNEQFF. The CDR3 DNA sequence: TGCGCCAGCAGCTTGGACAGGGGATCCTACAATGAGCAGTTCTTC.

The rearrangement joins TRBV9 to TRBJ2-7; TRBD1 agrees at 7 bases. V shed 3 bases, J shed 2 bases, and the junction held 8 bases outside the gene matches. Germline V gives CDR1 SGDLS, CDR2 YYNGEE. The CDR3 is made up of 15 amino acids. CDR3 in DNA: TGTGCCAGCAGCGCAAGGGACAGATCTCCCTACGAGCAGTACTTC. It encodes CASSARDRSPYEQYF.

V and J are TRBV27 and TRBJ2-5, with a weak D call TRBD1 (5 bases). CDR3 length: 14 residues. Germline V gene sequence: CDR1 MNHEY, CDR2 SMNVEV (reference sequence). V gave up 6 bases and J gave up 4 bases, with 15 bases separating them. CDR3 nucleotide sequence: TGTGCCAGCAGCCAGGGTGGGCTGGTAGAGACCCAGTACTTC. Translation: CASSQGGLVETQYF.

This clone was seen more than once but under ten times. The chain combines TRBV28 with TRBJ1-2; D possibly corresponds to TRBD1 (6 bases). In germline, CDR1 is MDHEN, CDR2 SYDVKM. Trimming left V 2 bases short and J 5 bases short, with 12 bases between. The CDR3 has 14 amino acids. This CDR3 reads CASSLGQKGYGYTF. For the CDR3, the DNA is TGTGCCAGCAGTTTAGGACAGAAGGGATATGGCTACACCTTC.

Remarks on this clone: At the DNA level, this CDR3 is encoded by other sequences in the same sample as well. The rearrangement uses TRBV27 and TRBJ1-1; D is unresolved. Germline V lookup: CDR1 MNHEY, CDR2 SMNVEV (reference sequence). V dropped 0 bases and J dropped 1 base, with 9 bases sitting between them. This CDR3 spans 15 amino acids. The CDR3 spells CASSLSFRGNTEAFF. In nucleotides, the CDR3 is TGTGCCAGCAGTTTATCGTTTCGGGGGAACACTGAAGCTTTCTTT.

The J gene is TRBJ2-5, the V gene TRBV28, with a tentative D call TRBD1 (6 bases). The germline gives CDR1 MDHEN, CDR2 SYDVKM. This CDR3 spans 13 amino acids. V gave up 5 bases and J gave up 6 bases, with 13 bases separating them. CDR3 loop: CASSQQGPQTQYF. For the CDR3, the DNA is TGTGCCAGCAGTCAACAGGGACCGCAGACCCAGTACTTC.

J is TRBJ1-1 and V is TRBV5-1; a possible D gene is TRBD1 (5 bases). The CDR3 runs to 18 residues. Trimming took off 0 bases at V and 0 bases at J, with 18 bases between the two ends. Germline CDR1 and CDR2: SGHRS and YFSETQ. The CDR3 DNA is TGCGCCAGCAGCTTGGACCGGATTGAGCAGGGCATGAACACTGAAGCTTTCTTT. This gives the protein CASSLDRIEQGMNTEAFF.

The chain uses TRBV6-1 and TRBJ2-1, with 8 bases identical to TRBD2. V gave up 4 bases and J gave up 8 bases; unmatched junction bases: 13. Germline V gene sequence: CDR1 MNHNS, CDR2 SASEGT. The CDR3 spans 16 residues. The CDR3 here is CASSVGLTGGHDEQFF. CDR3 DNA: TGTGCCAGCAGTGTAGGGTTAACGGGGGGGCATGATGAGCAGTTCTTC.

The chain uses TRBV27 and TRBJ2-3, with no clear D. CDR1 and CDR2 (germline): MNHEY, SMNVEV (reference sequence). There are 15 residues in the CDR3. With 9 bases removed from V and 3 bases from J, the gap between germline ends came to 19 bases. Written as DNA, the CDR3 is TGTGCCAGTGTCTCGGGTCTAAGGCCTACAGATACGCAGTATTTT. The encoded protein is CASVSGLRPTDTQYF.

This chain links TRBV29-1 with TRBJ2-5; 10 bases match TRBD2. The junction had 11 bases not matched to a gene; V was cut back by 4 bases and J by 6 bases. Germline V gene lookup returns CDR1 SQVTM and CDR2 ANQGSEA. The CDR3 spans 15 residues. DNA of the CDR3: TGCAGCGTTGGCCAGCGCCTAGCGGGGGATAAGACCCAGTACTTC. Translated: CSVGQRLAGDKTQYF.

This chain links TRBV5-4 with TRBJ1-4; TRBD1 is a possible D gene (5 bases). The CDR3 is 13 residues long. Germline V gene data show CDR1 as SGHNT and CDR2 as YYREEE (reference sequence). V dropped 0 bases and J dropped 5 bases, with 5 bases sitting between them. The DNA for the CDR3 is TGTGCCAGCAGCTTGGGACAGAATGAAAAACTGTTTTTT. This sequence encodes CASSLGQNEKLFF.

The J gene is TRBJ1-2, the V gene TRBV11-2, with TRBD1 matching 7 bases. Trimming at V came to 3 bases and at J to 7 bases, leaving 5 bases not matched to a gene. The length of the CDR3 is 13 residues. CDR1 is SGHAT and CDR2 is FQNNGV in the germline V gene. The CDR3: CASSFGTVGGYTF. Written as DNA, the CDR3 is TGTGCCAGCAGCTTTGGGACAGTGGGTGGCTACACCTTC.

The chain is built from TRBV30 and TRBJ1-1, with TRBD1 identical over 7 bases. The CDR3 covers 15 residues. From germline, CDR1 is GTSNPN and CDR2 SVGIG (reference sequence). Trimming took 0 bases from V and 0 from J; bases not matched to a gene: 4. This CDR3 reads CAWSVDRELNTEAFF. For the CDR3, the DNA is TGTGCCTGGAGTGTAGACAGGGAGCTGAACACTGAAGCTTTCTTT.

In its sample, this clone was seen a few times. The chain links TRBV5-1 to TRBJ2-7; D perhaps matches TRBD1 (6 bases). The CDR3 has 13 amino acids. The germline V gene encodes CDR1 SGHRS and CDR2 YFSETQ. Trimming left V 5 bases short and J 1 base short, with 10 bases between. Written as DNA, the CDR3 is TGCGCCAGCAGTACTGGACAGTCCTACGAGCAGTACTTC. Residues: CASSTGQSYEQYF.

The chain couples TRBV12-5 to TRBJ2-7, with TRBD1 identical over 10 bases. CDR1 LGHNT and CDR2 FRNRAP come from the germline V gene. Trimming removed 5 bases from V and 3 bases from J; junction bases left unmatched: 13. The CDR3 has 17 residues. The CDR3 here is CASGPRTGGNLYYEQYF. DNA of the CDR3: TGTGCTAGTGGTCCGCGGACAGGGGGTAACCTCTACTACGAGCAGTACTTC.

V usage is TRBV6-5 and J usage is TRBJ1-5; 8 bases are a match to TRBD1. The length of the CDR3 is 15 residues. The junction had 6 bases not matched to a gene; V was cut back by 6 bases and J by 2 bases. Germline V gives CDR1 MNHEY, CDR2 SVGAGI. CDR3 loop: CASRRQGMGNQPQHF. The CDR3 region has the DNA TGTGCCAGCAGGAGACAGGGGATGGGCAATCAGCCCCAGCATTTT.

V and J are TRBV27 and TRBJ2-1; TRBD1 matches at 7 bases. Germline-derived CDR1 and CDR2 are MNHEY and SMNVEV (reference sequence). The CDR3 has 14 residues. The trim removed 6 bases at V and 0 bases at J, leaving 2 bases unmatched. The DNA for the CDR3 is TGTGCCAGCAGATGGACAGGCTCCTACAATGAGCAGTTCTTC. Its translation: CASRWTGSYNEQFF.

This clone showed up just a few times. CDR3 DNA: TGTGCCAGCAGTTGGACAGGGCGCTATGGCTACACCTTC. Its translation is CASSWTGRYGYTF. The rearrangement uses TRBV5-5 and TRBJ1-2, with 8 bases aligning to TRBD1. CDR1 is SGHKS and CDR2 is YYEKEE in the germline V gene (reference sequence). The CDR3 spans 13 residues. Germline trimming cut 5 bases from V and 4 bases from J; bases unmatched to any gene: 4.

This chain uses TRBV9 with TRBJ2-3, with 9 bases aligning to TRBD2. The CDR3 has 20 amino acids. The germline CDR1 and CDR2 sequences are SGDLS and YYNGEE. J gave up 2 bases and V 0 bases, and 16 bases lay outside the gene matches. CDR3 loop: CASSVAPSGDYPNPTDTQYF. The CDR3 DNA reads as TGTGCCAGCAGCGTAGCGCCTAGCGGGGATTACCCTAACCCCACAGATACGCAGTATTTT.

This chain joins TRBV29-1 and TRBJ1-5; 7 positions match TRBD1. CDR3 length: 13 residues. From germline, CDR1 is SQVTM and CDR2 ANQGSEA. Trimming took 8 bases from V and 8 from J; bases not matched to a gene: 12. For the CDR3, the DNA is TGCAGCCGCTCCCGGAGGGGGCAGGAGCCCCAGCATTTT. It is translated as CSRSRRGQEPQHF. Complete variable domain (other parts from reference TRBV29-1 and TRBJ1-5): SAVISQKPSRDICQRGTSLTIQCQVDSQVTMMFWYRQQPGQSLTLIATANQGSEATYESGFVIDKFPISRPNLTFSTLTVSNMSPEDSSIYLCSRSRRGQEPQHFGDGTRLSIL.

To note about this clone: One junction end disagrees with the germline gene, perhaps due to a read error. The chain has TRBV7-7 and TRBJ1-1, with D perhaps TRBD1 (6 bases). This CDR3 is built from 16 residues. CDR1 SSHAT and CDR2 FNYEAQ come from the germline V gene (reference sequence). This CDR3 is CASSSLERTENTEAFF. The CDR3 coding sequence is TGTGCTAGCAGCTCTCTCGAAAGGACAGAGAACACTGAAGCTTTCTTT. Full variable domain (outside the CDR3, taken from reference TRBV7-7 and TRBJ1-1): GAGVSQSPRYKVTKRGQDVTLRCDPISSHATLYWYQQALGQGPEFLTYFNYEAQPDKSGLPSDRFSAERPEGSISTLTIQRTEQRDSAMYRCASSSLERTENTEAFFGQGTRLTVV.

CDR3 protein: CASSSRQGAWTEAFF. CDR3 nucleotide sequence: TGTGCCAGCAGTTCACGACAGGGGGCATGGACTGAAGCTTTCTTT. The V call is TRBV27, the J call TRBJ1-1; 10 bases are shared with TRBD1. Germline V gene sequence: CDR1 MNHEY, CDR2 SMNVEV (reference sequence). J lost 5 bases, V lost 4 bases, and 7 bases had no gene match. CDR3 length: 15 residues.

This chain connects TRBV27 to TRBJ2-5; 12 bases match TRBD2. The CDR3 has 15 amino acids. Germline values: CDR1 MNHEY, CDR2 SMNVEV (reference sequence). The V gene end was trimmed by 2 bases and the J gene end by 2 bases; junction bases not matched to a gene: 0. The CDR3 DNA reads TGTGCCAGCAGTTTACTAGCGGGGGGGCAAGAGACCCAGTACTTC. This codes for CASSLLAGGQETQYF.

This CDR3 is CASRFGTSGAYEQYF. CDR3 nucleotide sequence: TGCGCCAGCAGATTTGGGACTAGCGGGGCCTACGAGCAGTACTTC. This rearrangement joins TRBV5-1 to TRBJ2-7; TRBD2 aligns across 13 bases. Germline CDR1 is SGHRS and CDR2 is YFSETQ. There are 15 residues in the CDR3. The V gene end was trimmed by 5 bases and the J gene end by 2 bases; junction bases not matched to a gene: 4. The variable domain in full, with the rest retrieved from reference TRBV5-1 and TRBJ2-7, is KAGVTQTPRYLIKTRGQQVTLSCSPISGHRSVSWYQQTPGQGLQFLFEYFSETQRNKGNFPGRFSGRQFSNSRSEMNVSTLELGDSALYLCASRFGTSGAYEQYFGPGTRLTVT.